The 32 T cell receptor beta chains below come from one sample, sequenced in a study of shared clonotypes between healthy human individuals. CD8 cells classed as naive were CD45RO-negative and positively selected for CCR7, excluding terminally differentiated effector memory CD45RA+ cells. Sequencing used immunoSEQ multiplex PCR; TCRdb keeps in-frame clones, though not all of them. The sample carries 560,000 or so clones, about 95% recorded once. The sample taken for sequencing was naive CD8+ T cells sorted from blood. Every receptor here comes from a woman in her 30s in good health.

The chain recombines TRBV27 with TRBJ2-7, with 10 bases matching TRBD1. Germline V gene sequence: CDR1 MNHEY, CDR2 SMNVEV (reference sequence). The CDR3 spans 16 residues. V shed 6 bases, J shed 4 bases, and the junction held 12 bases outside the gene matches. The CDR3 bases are TGTGCCAGCAGCCCTATTTACCGGGACAGGGGTTACGAGCAGTACTTC. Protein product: CASSPIYRDRGYEQYF.

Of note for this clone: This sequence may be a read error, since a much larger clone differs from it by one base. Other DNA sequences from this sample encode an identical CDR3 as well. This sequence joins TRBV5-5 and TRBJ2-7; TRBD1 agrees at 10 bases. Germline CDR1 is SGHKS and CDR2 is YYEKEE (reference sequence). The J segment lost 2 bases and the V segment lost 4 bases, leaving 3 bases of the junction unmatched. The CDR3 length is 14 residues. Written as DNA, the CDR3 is TGTGCCAGCAGCCCCGGGACAGGGGCCTACGAGCAGTACTTC. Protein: CASSPGTGAYEQYF. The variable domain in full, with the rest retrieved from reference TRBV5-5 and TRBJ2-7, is DAGVTQSPTHLIKTRGQQVTLRCSPISGHKSVSWYQQVLGQGPQFIFQYYEKEERGRGNFPDRFSARQFPNYSSELNVNALLLGDSALYLCASSPGTGAYEQYFGPGTRLTVT.

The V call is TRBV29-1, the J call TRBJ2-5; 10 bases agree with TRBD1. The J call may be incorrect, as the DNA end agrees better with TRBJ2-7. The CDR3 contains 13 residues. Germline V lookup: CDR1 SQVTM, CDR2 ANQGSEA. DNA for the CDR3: TGCAGCGTCTTGGACAGGGGGATCCACGAGCAGTACTTC. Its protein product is CSVLDRGIHEQYF.

The CDR3 region is CASSKDLYEQYF. For the CDR3, the DNA is TGTGCCAGCAGCAAGGACTTGTACGAGCAGTACTTC. The chain has TRBV28 and TRBJ2-7; a possible D gene is TRBD2 (5 bases). Looked up from germline, CDR1 is MDHEN and CDR2 is SYDVKM. This CDR3 is 12 amino acids long. V lost 6 bases and J 4 bases, leaving 10 bases between the germline ends.

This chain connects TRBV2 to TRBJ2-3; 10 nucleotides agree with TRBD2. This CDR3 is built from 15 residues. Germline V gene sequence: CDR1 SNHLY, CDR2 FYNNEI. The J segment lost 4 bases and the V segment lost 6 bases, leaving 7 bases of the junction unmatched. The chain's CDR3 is CASRFTSGAPDTQYF. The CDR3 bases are TGTGCCAGCAGGTTTACTAGCGGGGCTCCAGATACGCAGTATTTT. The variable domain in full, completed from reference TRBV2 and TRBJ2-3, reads EPEVTQTPSHQVTQMGQEVILRCVPISNHLYFYWYRQILGQKVEFLVSFYNNEISEKSEIFDDQFSVERPDGSNFTLKIRSTKLEDSAMYFCASRFTSGAPDTQYFGPGTRLTVL.

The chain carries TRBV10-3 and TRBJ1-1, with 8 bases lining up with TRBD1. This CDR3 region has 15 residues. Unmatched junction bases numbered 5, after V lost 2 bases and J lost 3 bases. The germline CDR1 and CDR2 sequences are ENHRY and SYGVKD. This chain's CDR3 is CAISEGQGRHTEAFF. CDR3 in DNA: TGTGCCATCAGTGAGGGACAGGGTCGTCACACTGAAGCTTTCTTT.

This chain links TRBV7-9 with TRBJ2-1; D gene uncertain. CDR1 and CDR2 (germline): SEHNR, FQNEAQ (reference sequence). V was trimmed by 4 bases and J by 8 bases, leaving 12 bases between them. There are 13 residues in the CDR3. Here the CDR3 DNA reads TGTGCCAGCAGCTACCCCTCCAGGCATGAGCAGTTCTTC. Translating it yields CASSYPSRHEQFF.

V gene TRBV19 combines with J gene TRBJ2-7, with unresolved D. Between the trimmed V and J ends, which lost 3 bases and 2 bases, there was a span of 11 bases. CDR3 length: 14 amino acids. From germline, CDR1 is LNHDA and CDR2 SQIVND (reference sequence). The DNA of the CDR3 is TGTGCCAGTAGTATCGGGCCCGGCGCCTACGAGCAGTACTTC. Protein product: CASSIGPGAYEQYF.

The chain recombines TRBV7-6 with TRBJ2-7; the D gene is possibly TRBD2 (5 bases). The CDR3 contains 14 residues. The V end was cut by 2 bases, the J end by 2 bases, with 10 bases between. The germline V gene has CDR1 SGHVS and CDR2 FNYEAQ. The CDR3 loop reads CASSLSGGTYEQYF. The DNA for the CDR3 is TGTGCCAGCAGCTTAAGCGGCGGAACCTACGAGCAGTACTTC.

The CDR3 coding sequence is TGTGCCAGCAGCCCCCTAGCGGGAGATCGTTCTGAGCAGTTCTTC. This translates into CASSPLAGDRSEQFF. V is TRBV7-3 and J is TRBJ2-1; 10 bases fit TRBD2. Germline loops: CDR1 SGHTA, CDR2 FQGTGA. V lost 5 bases, J lost 9 bases, and 10 bases stayed unmatched. This CDR3 comprises 15 residues.

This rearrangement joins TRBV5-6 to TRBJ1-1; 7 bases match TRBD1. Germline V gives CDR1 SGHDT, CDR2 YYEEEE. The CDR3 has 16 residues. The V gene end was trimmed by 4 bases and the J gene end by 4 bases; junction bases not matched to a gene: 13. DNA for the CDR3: TGTGCCAGCAGCCCGGACAGGTCGAGGGTAGCCACTGAAGCTTTCTTT. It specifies CASSPDRSRVATEAFF.

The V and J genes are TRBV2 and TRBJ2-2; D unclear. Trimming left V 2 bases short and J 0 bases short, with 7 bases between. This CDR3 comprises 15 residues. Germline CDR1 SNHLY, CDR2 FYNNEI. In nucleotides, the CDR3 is TGTGCCAGCAGTGAAAGCAATTCGAACACCGGGGAGCTGTTTTTT. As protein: CASSESNSNTGELFF.

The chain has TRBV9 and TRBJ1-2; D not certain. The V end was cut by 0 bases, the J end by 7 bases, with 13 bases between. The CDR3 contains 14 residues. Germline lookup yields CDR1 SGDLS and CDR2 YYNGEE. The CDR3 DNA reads TGTGCCAGCAGCGTAGGCGAGCTCCTTAGTGGCTACACCTTC. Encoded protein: CASSVGELLSGYTF.

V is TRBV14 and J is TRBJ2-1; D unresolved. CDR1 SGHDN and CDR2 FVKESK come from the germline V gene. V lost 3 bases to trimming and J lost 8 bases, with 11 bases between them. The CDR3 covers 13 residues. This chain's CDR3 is CASSQGLPYEQFF. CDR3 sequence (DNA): TGTGCCAGCAGCCAGGGATTACCATATGAGCAGTTCTTC.

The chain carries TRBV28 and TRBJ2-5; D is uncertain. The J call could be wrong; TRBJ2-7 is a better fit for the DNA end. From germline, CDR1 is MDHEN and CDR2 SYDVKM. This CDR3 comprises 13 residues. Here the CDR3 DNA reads TGTGCCAGCAGTTCCCAGATCAGCTACGAGCAGTACTTC. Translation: CASSSQISYEQYF.

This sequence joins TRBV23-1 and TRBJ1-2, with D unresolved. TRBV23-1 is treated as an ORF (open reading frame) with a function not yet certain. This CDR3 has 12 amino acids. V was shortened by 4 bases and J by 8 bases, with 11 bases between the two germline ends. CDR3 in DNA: TGCGCCAGCAGTCGATTACATCGAGGCTACACCTTC. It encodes CASSRLHRGYTF.

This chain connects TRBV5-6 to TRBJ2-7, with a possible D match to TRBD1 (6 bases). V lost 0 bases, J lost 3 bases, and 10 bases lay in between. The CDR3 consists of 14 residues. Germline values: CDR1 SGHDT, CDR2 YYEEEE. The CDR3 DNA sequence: TGTGCCAGCAGCTTGGGGACAGCCCTCTACGAGCAGTACTTC. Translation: CASSLGTALYEQYF.

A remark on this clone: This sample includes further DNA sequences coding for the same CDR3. The CDR3 DNA follows: TGTGCCAGCAGTTCAGGGGGCTCCTACGAGCAGTACTTC. Residues: CASSSGGSYEQYF. V usage is TRBV27 and J usage is TRBJ2-7; 7 positions agree with TRBD1. Trimming removed 4 bases from V and 0 bases from J; junction bases left unmatched: 0. Germline V CDR1 and CDR2: MNHEY, SMNVEV (reference sequence). CDR3 length: 13 residues.

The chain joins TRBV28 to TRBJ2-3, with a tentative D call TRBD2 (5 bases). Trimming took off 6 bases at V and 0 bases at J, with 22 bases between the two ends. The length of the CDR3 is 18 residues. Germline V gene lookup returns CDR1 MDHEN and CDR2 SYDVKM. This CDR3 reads CASSLTTMTRTSTDTQYF. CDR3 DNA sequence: TGTGCCAGCAGCCTAACGACTATGACCCGTACTAGCACAGATACGCAGTATTTT. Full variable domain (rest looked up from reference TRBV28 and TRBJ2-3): DVKVTQSSRYLVKRTGEKVFLECVQDMDHENMFWYRQDPGLGLRLIYFSYDVKMKEKGDIPEGYSVSREKKERFSLILESASTNQTSMYLCASSLTTMTRTSTDTQYFGPGTRLTVL.

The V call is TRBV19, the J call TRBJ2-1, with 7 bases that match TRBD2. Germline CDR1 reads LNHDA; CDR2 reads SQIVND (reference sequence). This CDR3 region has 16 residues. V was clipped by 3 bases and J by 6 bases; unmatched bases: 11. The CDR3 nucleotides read TGTGCCAGTAGTATCGCCTACGTGGGGGGGTTCAATGAGCAGTTCTTC. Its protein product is CASSIAYVGGFNEQFF.

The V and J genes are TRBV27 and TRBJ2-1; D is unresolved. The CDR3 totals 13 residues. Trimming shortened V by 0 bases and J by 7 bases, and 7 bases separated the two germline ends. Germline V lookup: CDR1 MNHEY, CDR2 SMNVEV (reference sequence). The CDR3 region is CASSLSVRNEQFF. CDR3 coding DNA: TGTGCCAGCAGTTTATCAGTTCGGAATGAGCAGTTCTTC.

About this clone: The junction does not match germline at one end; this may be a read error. This CDR3 reads CASSQAWGKVYDEQFF. CDR3 DNA: TGTGCCAGCAGCCAAGCATGGGGAAAGGTCTACGATGAGCAGTTCTTC. The chain combines TRBV14 with TRBJ2-1; D ambiguous. Per the germline V gene, CDR1 is SGHDN and CDR2 is FVKESK. The CDR3 has 16 amino acids.

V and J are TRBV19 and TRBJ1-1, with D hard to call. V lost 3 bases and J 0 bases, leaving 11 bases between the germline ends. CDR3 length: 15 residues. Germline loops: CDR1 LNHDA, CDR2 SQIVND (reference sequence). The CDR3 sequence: CASSIYHSLNTEAFF. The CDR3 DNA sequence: TGTGCCAGTAGTATTTATCACAGCCTGAACACTGAAGCTTTCTTT.

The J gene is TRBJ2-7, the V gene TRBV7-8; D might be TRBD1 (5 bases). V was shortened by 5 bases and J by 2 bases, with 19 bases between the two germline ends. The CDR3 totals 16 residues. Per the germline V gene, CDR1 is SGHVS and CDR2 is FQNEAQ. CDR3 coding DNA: TGTGCCAGCAGCGAGCTTACGGACAAACACGCCTACGAGCAGTACTTC. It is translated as CASSELTDKHAYEQYF. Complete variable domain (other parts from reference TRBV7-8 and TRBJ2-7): GAGVSQSPRYKVAKRGQDVALRCDPISGHVSLFWYQQALGQGPEFLTYFQNEAQLDKSGLPSDRFFAERPEGSVSTLKIQRTQQEDSAVYLCASSELTDKHAYEQYFGPGTRLTVT.

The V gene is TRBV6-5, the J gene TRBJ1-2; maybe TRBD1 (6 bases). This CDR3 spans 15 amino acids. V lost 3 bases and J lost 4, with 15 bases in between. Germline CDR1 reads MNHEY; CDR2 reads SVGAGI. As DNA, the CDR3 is TGTGCCAGCAGTTATCGAACGGACAGCCGCTATGGCTACACCTTC. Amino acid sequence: CASSYRTDSRYGYTF.

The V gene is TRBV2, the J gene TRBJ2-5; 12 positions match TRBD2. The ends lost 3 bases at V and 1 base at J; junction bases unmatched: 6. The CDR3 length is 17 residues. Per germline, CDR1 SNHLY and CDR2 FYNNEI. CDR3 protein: CASSDKLAGGTQETQYF. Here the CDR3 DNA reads TGTGCCAGCAGTGATAAACTAGCGGGGGGAACCCAAGAGACCCAGTACTTC.

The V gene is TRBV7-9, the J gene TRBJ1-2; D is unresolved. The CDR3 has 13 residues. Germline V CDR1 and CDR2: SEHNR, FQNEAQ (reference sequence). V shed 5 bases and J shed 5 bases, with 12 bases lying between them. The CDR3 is CASSPLPQYGYTF. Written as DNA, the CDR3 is TGTGCCAGCAGCCCTTTGCCACAGTATGGCTACACCTTC.

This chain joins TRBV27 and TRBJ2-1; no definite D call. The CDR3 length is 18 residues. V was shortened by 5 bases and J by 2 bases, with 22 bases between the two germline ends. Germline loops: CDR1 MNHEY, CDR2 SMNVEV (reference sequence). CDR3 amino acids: CASSPFPLKGKTYNEQFF. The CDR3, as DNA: TGTGCCAGCAGTCCCTTCCCCCTGAAAGGGAAGACCTACAATGAGCAGTTCTTC.

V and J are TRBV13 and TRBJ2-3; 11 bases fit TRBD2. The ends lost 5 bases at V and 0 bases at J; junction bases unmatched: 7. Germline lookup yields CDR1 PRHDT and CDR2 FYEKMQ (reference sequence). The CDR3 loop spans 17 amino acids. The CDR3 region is CASSPPGLAVSTDTQYF. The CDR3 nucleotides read TGTGCCAGCAGCCCGCCGGGACTAGCGGTTAGCACAGATACGCAGTATTTT.

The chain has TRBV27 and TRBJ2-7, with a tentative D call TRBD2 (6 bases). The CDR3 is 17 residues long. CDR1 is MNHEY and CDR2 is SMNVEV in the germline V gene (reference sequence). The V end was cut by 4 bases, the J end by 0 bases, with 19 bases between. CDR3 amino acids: CASSSLSAGDASYEQYF. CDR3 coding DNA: TGTGCCAGCAGTTCACTTTCAGCGGGCGATGCCTCCTACGAGCAGTACTTC.

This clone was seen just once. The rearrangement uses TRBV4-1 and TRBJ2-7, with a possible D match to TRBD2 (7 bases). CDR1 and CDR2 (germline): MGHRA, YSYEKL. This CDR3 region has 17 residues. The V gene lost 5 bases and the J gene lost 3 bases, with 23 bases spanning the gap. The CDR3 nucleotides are TGCGCCAGCAGCACAATAGCGAAAGGGGGGGCAAACTACGAGCAGTACTTC. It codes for CASSTIAKGGANYEQYF.

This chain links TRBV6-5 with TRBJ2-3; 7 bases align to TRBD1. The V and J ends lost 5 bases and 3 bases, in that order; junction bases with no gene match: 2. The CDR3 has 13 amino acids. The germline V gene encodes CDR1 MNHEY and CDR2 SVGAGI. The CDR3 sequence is CASSLQGTDTQYF. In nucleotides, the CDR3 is TGTGCCAGCAGTCTACAGGGGACAGATACGCAGTATTTT.